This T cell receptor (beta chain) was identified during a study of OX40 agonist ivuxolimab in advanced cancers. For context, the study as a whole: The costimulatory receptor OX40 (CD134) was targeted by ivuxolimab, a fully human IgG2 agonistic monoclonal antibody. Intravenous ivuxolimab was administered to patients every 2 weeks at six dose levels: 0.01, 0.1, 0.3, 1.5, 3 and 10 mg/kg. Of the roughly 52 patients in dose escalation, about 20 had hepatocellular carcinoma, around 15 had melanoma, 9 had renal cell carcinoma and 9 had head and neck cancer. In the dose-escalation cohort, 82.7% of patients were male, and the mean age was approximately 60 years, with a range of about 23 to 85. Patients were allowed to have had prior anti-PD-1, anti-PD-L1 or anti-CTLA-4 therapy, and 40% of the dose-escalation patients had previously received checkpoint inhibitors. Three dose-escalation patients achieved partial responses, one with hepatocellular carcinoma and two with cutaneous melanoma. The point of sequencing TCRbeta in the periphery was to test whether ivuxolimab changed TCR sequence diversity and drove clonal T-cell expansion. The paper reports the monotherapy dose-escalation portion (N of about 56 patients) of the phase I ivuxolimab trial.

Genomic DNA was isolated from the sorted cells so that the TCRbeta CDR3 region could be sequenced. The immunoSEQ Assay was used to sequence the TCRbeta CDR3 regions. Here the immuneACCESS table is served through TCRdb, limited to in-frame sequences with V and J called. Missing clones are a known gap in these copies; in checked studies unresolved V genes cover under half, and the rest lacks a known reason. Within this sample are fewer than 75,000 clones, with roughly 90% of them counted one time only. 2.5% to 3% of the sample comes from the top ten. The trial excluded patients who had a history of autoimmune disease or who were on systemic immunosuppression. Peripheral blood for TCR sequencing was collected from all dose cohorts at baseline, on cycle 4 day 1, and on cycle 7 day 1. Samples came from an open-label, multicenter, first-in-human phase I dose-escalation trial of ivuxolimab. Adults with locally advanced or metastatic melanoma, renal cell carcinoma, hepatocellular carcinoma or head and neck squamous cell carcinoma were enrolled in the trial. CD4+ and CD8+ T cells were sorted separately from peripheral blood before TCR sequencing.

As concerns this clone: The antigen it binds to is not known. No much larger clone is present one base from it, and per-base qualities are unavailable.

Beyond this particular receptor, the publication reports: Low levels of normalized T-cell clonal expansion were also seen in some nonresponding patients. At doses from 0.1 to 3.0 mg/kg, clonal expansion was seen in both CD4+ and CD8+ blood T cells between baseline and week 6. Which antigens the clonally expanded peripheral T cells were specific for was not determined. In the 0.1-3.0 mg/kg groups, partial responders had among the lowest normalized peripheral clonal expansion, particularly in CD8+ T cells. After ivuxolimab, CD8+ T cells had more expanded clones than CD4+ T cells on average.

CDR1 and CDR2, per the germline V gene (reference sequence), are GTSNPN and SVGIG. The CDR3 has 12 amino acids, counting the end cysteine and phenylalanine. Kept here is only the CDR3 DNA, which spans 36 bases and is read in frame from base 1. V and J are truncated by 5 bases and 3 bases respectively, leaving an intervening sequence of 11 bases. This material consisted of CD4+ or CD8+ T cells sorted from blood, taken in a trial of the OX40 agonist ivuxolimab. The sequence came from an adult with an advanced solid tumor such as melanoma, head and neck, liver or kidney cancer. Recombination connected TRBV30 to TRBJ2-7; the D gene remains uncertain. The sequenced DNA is TGTGCCTGGGGAAGTCTTCTCTACGAGCAGTACTTC. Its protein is CAWGSLLYEQYF.